Following are 24 T cell receptor beta chains from one sample sequenced in a study of T cell changes during pregnancy in multiple sclerosis. Using immunoSEQ multiplex PCR, the repertoire was profiled, and TCRdb retains in-frame clones only, with some absent. The data contain more than 40,000 clones, about 91% of them singletons. The sequences come from CD8+ T cells from peripheral blood mononuclear cells, collected after pregnancy. The receptor source for this set is a female donor with multiple sclerosis, enrolled in a pregnancy study.

V gene TRBV19 combines with J gene TRBJ1-1; 7 nucleotides align to TRBD1. In germline, CDR1 is LNHDA, CDR2 SQIVND (reference sequence). V lost 4 bases, J lost 3 bases, and 5 bases stayed unmatched. This CDR3 comprises 14 residues. This CDR3 is CASSKTGTYTEAFF. CDR3 coding DNA: TGTGCCAGTAGTAAGACAGGGACGTACACTGAAGCTTTCTTT.

The chain joins TRBV30 to TRBJ2-5; D is perhaps TRBD1 (5 bases). V was shortened by 0 bases and J by 4 bases, with 6 bases between the two germline ends. CDR3 length equals 12 residues. Per the germline V gene, CDR1 is GTSNPN and CDR2 is SVGIG (reference sequence). CDR3 protein: CAWSVGPETQYF. In DNA form, the CDR3 reads TGTGCCTGGAGTGTGGGGCCAGAGACCCAGTACTTC.

This chain connects TRBV19 to TRBJ2-7, with TRBD2 identical over 7 bases. The V and J ends lost 8 bases and 2 bases, in that order; junction bases with no gene match: 9. The germline V gene has CDR1 LNHDA and CDR2 SQIVND (reference sequence). The CDR3 runs to 14 residues. CDR3: CASSVAGVAYEQYF. CDR3 sequence (DNA): TGTGCCAGTTCTGTTGCGGGGGTGGCCTACGAGCAGTACTTC.

This clone was detected only once. This chain connects TRBV6-6 to TRBJ1-3, with TRBD1 matching 7 bases. Trimming at V came to 5 bases and at J to 3 bases, leaving 7 bases not matched to a gene. Germline assignment: CDR1 MNHNY and CDR2 SVGAGI (reference sequence). The CDR3 runs 15 residues. CDR3 loop: CASSPDRADGNTIYF. The CDR3 DNA follows: TGTGCCAGCAGTCCCGACAGGGCGGATGGAAACACCATATATTTT.

The rearrangement uses TRBV9 and TRBJ2-7; D uncertain. The germline V gene has CDR1 SGDLS and CDR2 YYNGEE. This CDR3 contains 15 residues. Trimming stripped 0 bases from V and 3 bases from J, with 13 bases between. The CDR3 DNA reads TGTGCCAGCAGCGTAGGCTGGAGAGGAGACTACGAGCAGTACTTC. Translating gives CASSVGWRGDYEQYF.

The V gene is TRBV27, the J gene TRBJ2-7; 9 bases are a match to TRBD2. CDR1 and CDR2 from the germline V gene are MNHEY and SMNVEV (reference sequence). The CDR3 totals 16 residues. The junction had 10 bases not matched to a gene; V was cut back by 5 bases and J by 2 bases. CDR3 sequence: CASSATRLAGPYEQYF. The DNA of the CDR3 is TGTGCCAGCAGTGCAACCCGGCTAGCGGGGCCCTACGAGCAGTACTTC.

The chain links TRBV10-3 to TRBJ2-2; D is possibly TRBD1 (6 bases). V gave up 0 bases and J gave up 2 bases, with 10 bases separating them. The CDR3 spans 16 residues. Germline CDR1 and CDR2: ENHRY and SYGVKD. CDR3 nucleotide sequence: TGTGCCATCAGTGAGTCGATGACAGGCAACACCGGGGAGCTGTTTTTT. Translation: CAISESMTGNTGELFF.

The J gene is TRBJ2-3, the V gene TRBV27; D is undetermined. Trimming took 0 bases from V and 2 from J, leaving 18 bases between them. This CDR3 has 18 amino acids. Per germline, CDR1 MNHEY and CDR2 SMNVEV (reference sequence). The CDR3 DNA is TGTGCCAGCAGTTTATCTCCCCGACACTTAGGTGACACAGATACGCAGTATTTT. Protein product: CASSLSPRHLGDTDTQYF.

The V and J genes are TRBV25-1 and TRBJ1-1, with 10 bases lining up with TRBD1. CDR1 is MGHDK, CDR2 SYGVNS, per germline. This CDR3 is 15 amino acids long. V trimming: 2 bases; J trimming: 7 bases; junction bases outside the gene matches: 7. The CDR3 DNA is TGTGCCAGCAGTGAACGGACAGGGGGGTTAAGTGAAGCTTTCTTT. This gives the protein CASSERTGGLSEAFF.

The rearrangement joins TRBV9 to TRBJ2-1; 15 bases line up with TRBD2. Germline values: CDR1 SGDLS, CDR2 YYNGEE. The trim removed 3 bases at V and 4 bases at J, leaving 5 bases unmatched. This CDR3 region has 17 residues. The CDR3 sequence is CASSARTSGGVYNEQFF. As DNA, the CDR3 is TGTGCCAGCAGCGCTCGGACTAGCGGGGGGGTTTACAATGAGCAGTTCTTC.

A single count supports this clone. The CDR3 DNA follows: TGTGCCAGCAGTGGGACAGGGGGCTTGAACGAGCAGTACTTC. It is translated as CASSGTGGLNEQYF. The chain joins TRBV25-1 to TRBJ2-7; TRBD1 aligns across 11 bases. CDR3 size: 14 residues. Germline lookup yields CDR1 MGHDK and CDR2 SYGVNS. V gave up 4 bases and J gave up 5 bases; unmatched junction bases: 4.

The V and J genes are TRBV7-9 and TRBJ2-4; unclear D gene. Trimming pared 5 bases from V and 0 bases from J, leaving 14 bases between. Germline CDR1 SEHNR, CDR2 FQNEAQ (reference sequence). This CDR3 spans 16 amino acids. CDR3 sequence (DNA): TGTGCCAGCAGCCGGTGGGCTACCGTAGCCAAAAACATTCAGTACTTC. Translating it yields CASSRWATVAKNIQYF.

The V call is TRBV5-1, the J call TRBJ2-5; tentatively, D is TRBD1 (6 bases). The ends were cut back, 0 bases at V and 7 bases at J, with 10 bases in the middle. CDR1 and CDR2 from the germline V gene are SGHRS and YFSETQ. The length of the CDR3 is 13 residues. This CDR3 is CASSLVQGRTQYF. In DNA, the CDR3 is TGCGCCAGCAGCTTGGTACAGGGTCGGACCCAGTACTTC.

This chain links TRBV10-3 with TRBJ1-5, with D possibly matching TRBD1 (5 bases). The V gene lost 4 bases and the J gene lost 4 bases, with 11 bases spanning the gap. Germline V gene data show CDR1 as ENHRY and CDR2 as SYGVKD. This CDR3 has 14 residues. The CDR3 region is CAISVTGKNQPQHF. CDR3 sequence (DNA): TGTGCCATCAGTGTTACAGGAAAAAATCAGCCCCAGCATTTT.

V and J are TRBV11-3 and TRBJ2-1; 8 nucleotides match TRBD2. Germline loops: CDR1 SGHNT, CDR2 YENEEA. The V and J ends lost 5 bases and 0 bases, in that order; junction bases with no gene match: 9. The CDR3 is 17 amino acids. The CDR3 nucleotides are TGTGCCAGCAGCACCCAACCCAGCGGGAGCTCCTACAATGAGCAGTTCTTC. Translated: CASSTQPSGSSYNEQFF. Looking up the rest from reference TRBV11-3 and TRBJ2-1 gives the full variable domain: EAGVVQSPRYKIIEKKQPVAFWCNPISGHNTLYWYLQNLGQGPELLIRYENEEAVDDSQLPKDRFSAERLKGVDSTLKIQPAELGDSAVYLCASSTQPSGSSYNEQFFGPGTRLTVL.

The CDR3 nucleotides are TGTGCCAGCACCAAAAAGCGGGAGCTGGGCGGGGAGCTGTTTTTT. This codes for CASTKKRELGGELFF. The chain joins TRBV9 to TRBJ2-2; 8 nucleotides agree with TRBD2. V dropped 6 bases and J dropped 7; count of bases not matched to a gene: 11. The germline gives CDR1 SGDLS, CDR2 YYNGEE. The CDR3 spans 15 residues.

The chain's CDR3 is CASSLELLYGYTF. The CDR3 DNA is TGTGCCAGCAGCTTAGAACTCCTCTATGGCTACACCTTC. The chain carries TRBV7-8 and TRBJ1-2; no clear D. The CDR3 spans 13 residues. V was trimmed by 1 base and J by 4 bases, leaving 7 bases between them. Germline lookup yields CDR1 SGHVS and CDR2 FQNEAQ.

This chain joins TRBV6-5 and TRBJ1-1; 7 nucleotides align to TRBD1. The CDR3 length is 13 residues. Germline V gene lookup returns CDR1 MNHEY and CDR2 SVGAGI. V lost 3 bases, J lost 5 bases, and 3 bases stayed unmatched. The CDR3: CASSYTGATEAFF. CDR3 nucleotide sequence: TGTGCCAGCAGTTATACAGGGGCGACTGAAGCTTTCTTT.

The V gene is TRBV7-9, the J gene TRBJ1-1; D remains unclear. The V end lost 5 bases, the J end lost 4 bases, and 17 bases lay between the germline ends. Germline assignment: CDR1 SEHNR and CDR2 FQNEAQ (reference sequence). The CDR3 length is 15 residues. The DNA of the CDR3 is TGTGCCAGCAGCCTGCTTTCGGCTCCGGGCACTGAAGCTTTCTTT. Amino acid sequence: CASSLLSAPGTEAFF.

The CDR3 loop reads CASSFAGFGSNQPQHF. The DNA of the CDR3 is TGTGCCAGCAGTTTTGCAGGGTTCGGGAGCAATCAGCCCCAGCATTTT. This rearrangement joins TRBV27 to TRBJ1-5; possible D gene TRBD1, 5 bases. V lost 3 bases, J lost 1 base, and 13 bases lay in between. This CDR3 has 16 residues. The germline V gene has CDR1 MNHEY and CDR2 SMNVEV (reference sequence).

The V call is TRBV30, the J call TRBJ2-2; possible D gene TRBD1, 6 bases. Germline assignment: CDR1 GTSNPN and CDR2 SVGIG (reference sequence). The CDR3 length is 15 residues. The V and J ends lost 5 bases and 0 bases respectively, with 13 bases between them. For the CDR3, the DNA is TGTGCCTGGGAGGGGGAACACCCGAACACCGGGGAGCTGTTTTTT. Its protein product is CAWEGEHPNTGELFF.

This chain uses TRBV6-6 with TRBJ2-1, with D tentatively TRBD1 (5 bases). CDR3 length: 14 amino acids. V lost 0 bases and J lost 5, with 8 bases in between. The V gene's germline CDR1 is MNHNY and CDR2 SVGAGI (reference sequence). CDR3 amino acids: CASSYSATDNEQFF. Here the CDR3 DNA reads TGTGCCAGCAGTTACTCGGCGACAGACAATGAGCAGTTCTTC.

The rearrangement joins TRBV10-3 to TRBJ1-1, with a weak D call TRBD1 (6 bases). Trimming took 5 bases from V and 0 from J, leaving 16 bases between them. The CDR3 loop spans 16 amino acids. The germline CDR1 and CDR2 sequences are ENHRY and SYGVKD. The CDR3 bases are TGTGCCATCAGTATCGACAGGAGCGTAATGAACACTGAAGCTTTCTTT. It encodes CAISIDRSVMNTEAFF.

This clone was observed a handful of times. This sequence joins TRBV6-6 and TRBJ1-4, with TRBD1 identical over 7 bases. The germline V gene has CDR1 MNHNY and CDR2 SVGAGI (reference sequence). Losses at the gene ends were 6 bases for V and 8 bases for J; bases not matched to a gene: 9. There are 14 residues in the CDR3. The chain's CDR3 is CASRSDRAEEKLFF. The CDR3 coding sequence is TGTGCCAGCAGGTCAGACAGGGCGGAGGAAAAACTGTTTTTT.